This entry is about one T cell receptor beta chain. The CDR3 consists of 15 residues. Per germline, CDR1 GTSNPN and CDR2 SVGIG (reference sequence). V was pared by 2 bases and J by 4 bases, with 15 bases between. This sample stems from a study of control samples from healthy donors and cancer patients. The repertoire was sequenced with immunoSEQ multiplex PCR; TCRdb's copy has only in-frame clones and lacks some. The data contain roughly 130,000 clones, approximately 90% of them seen just once; the ten biggest clones take up 8.5% to 10%. The sequencing input was blood. This clonotype originated in a man younger than 30 in good health. The genes are TRBV30 and TRBJ2-1; possibly TRBD1 or TRBD2 for D (5 bases each). DNA for the CDR3: TGTGCCTGGAGTTTTACCGGGACGGCATACAATGAGCAGTTCTTC. Its translation is CAWSFTGTAYNEQFF.